Shown below are 7 T cell receptor beta chains from a single sample sequenced in a study of beta chain features in type 1 diabetes. Of the isolated RNA, all was reverse transcribed, and so the sequenced material was expressed TCRB transcripts. Method: immunoSEQ multiplex PCR; TCRdb's copy keeps in-frame clones and lacks some. The sample contains 900,000 or so clones, 15% to 20% of which appear only once. Sample: naive CD4+ T cells from blood. The source of these receptors is a woman under 30 in good health.

The genes are TRBV7-6 and TRBJ1-6; 8 bases line up with TRBD1. The trim removed 5 bases at V and 5 bases at J, leaving 8 bases unmatched. The CDR3 is made up of 16 amino acids. Germline V gives CDR1 SGHVS, CDR2 FNYEAQ. The CDR3 DNA reads as TGTGCCAGCAGCACGCGGTACAGGGGGGATAATTCACCCCTCCACTTT. This sequence encodes CASSTRYRGDNSPLHF.

This clone was seen a handful of times. The rearrangement links TRBV4-1 to TRBJ1-2; no definite D call. Trimming took off 3 bases at V and 5 bases at J, with 16 bases between the two ends. The germline V gene encodes CDR1 MGHRA and CDR2 YSYEKL. This CDR3 spans 15 amino acids. For the CDR3, the DNA is TGCGCCAGCAGCCAGCCAACGGCAGGAGGTTATGGCTACACCTTC. Encoded protein: CASSQPTAGGYGYTF.

This clone was recorded a few times. The rearrangement uses TRBV5-1 and TRBJ2-1, with 7 nucleotides matching TRBD2. The V and J ends lost 6 bases and 5 bases, in that order; junction bases with no gene match: 5. Germline V gives CDR1 SGHRS, CDR2 YFSETQ. The CDR3 totals 13 residues. In DNA form, the CDR3 reads TGCGCCAGCAACCTAGCGGAGAACAATGAGCAGTTCTTC. Translation gives CASNLAENNEQFF.

The V call is TRBV7-2, the J call TRBJ2-1, with TRBD2 matching 9 bases. Germline V gives CDR1 SGHTA, CDR2 FQGNSA. The CDR3 is 15 amino acids. J was trimmed by 5 bases and V by 1 base; bases with no gene match: 3. CDR3 sequence: CASSLGLAGHNEQFF. The CDR3 bases are TGTGCCAGCAGCTTAGGTCTAGCGGGGCACAATGAGCAGTTCTTC.

The chain has TRBV29-1 and TRBJ2-7, with 10 bases identical to TRBD2. The CDR3 consists of 13 residues. CDR1 and CDR2 (germline): SQVTM, ANQGSEA. Trimming took 6 bases from V and 4 from J; bases not matched to a gene: 6. The CDR3 is CSVASGSGYEQYF. The CDR3 DNA follows: TGCAGCGTAGCTAGCGGGAGTGGGTACGAGCAGTACTTC.

This clone turned up a few times. One end of the junction varies from germline; a read error may be responsible. This chain connects TRBV5-1 to TRBJ2-7; D is perhaps TRBD1 (6 bases). The CDR3 is 11 amino acids. Per germline, CDR1 SGHRS and CDR2 YFSETQ. In nucleotides, the CDR3 is TGCGCCAGCAGGTTGGGGGCCGAGCAGTACTTC. As protein: CASRLGAEQYF. The whole variable domain, filled in from reference TRBV5-1 and TRBJ2-7, reads KAGVTQTPRYLIKTRGQQVTLSCSPISGHRSVSWYQQTPGQGLQFLFEYFSETQRNKGNFPGRFSGRQFSNSRSEMNVSTLELGDSALYLCASRLGAEQYFGPGTRLTVT.

This clone was counted only a few times. This sequence joins TRBV2 and TRBJ1-1; D gene uncertain. The CDR3 has 12 amino acids. Germline V gene sequence: CDR1 SNHLY, CDR2 FYNNEI. Trimming stripped 5 bases from V and 1 base from J, with 5 bases between. The CDR3, as DNA: TGTGCCAGCAGTTGGGGGAACACTGAAGCTTTCTTT. The encoded protein is CASSWGNTEAFF.